These 32 T cell receptor beta chains originate from one sample sequenced in a study of T cells expressing NK-cell markers. From its re-call of the 5' RACE reads, TCRdb lists each CDR3 protein once, without DNA. This listing includes 150,000 or so distinct CDR3 sequences. The sample comprised blood T cells: a sorted CD56 or NKG2C T cell subset, CD4+ or CD8+ T cells, or bulk PBMC T cells (not recorded which). These receptors came from a woman aged 50 to 65 in good health.

This chain links TRBV5-1 with TRBJ2-2; TCRdb's D call of TRBD1 is untestable without DNA. This CDR3 region has 17 residues. The V gene's germline CDR1 is SGHRS and CDR2 YFSETQ. The CDR3 reads CASSTPRQGIRTGELFF.

The rearrangement joins TRBV12-3 or TRBV12-4 to TRBJ2-1; as DNA is missing, the TRBD1 call by TCRdb cannot be tested. The CDR3 runs 16 residues. Here the CDR3 reads CASSNREQSSYNEQFF.

The genes are TRBV3-1 and TRBJ1-3; lacking DNA, the TRBD1 call made by TCRdb goes unchecked. The CDR3 consists of 15 residues. CDR1 is LGHDT and CDR2 is YNNKEL in the germline V gene (reference sequence). The CDR3 loop reads CASSQDRGDGNTIYF. The variable domain in full, with the rest retrieved from reference TRBV3-1 and TRBJ1-3, is DTAVSQTPKYLVTQMGNDKSIKCEQNLGHDTMYWYKQDSKKFLKIMFSYNNKELIINETVPNRFSPKSPDKAHLNLHINSLELGDSAVYFCASSQDRGDGNTIYFGEGSWLTVV.

CDR3 loop: CSAQRWVEDTEAFF. The chain links TRBV20-1 to TRBJ1-1. Germline lookup yields CDR1 DFQATT and CDR2 SNEGSKA (reference sequence). The CDR3 is 14 residues long.

The J gene is TRBJ1-2, the V gene TRBV20-1. This CDR3 region has 12 residues. Germline CDR1 DFQATT, CDR2 SNEGSKA (reference sequence). The CDR3 spells CRALTETNGYTF.

The genes are TRBV7-9 and TRBJ1-1; the TRBD1 assignment by TCRdb is unverifiable without DNA. Germline V gene data show CDR1 as SEHNR and CDR2 as FQNEAQ (reference sequence). The CDR3 covers 17 residues. Here the CDR3 reads CASSNRKGGLSETEAFF.

J is TRBJ1-2 and V is TRBV20-1. The CDR3 sequence is 12 residues long. The germline gives CDR1 DFQATT, CDR2 SNEGSKA (reference sequence). This chain's CDR3 is CSAPGGLGGYTF.

The chain joins TRBV7-7 to TRBJ2-1; TCRdb's assignment of TRBD2 cannot be checked, as there is no DNA. This CDR3 region has 18 residues. Germline CDR1 is SSHAT and CDR2 is FNYEAQ (reference sequence). Here the CDR3 reads CASSSDSGSRLGGDEQFF.

The chain carries TRBV7-6 and TRBJ1-1. This CDR3 comprises 15 residues. Per germline, CDR1 SGHVS and CDR2 FNYEAQ. The CDR3 is CASSLGGLQNTEAFF.

V is TRBV27 and J is TRBJ2-1; TCRdb outputs TRBD1, but without DNA this stays unchecked. This CDR3 is built from 15 residues. CDR1 is MNHEY, CDR2 SMNVEV, per germline (reference sequence). Here the CDR3 reads CASTPRRDSYNEQFF.

The gene calls are TRBV12-5 and TRBJ2-5. CDR1 is LGHNT, CDR2 FRNRAP, per germline. The CDR3 covers 14 residues. The CDR3 protein is CASGLVPEEETQYF.

J is TRBJ2-2 and V is TRBV6-4; TCRdb designates TRBD1, a call that cannot be tested without DNA. The CDR3 contains 14 residues. The germline CDR1 and CDR2 sequences are MRHNA and SNTAGT. The CDR3: CASSETGDTGELFF.

This rearrangement joins TRBV13 to TRBJ2-2; with no DNA, the TCRdb D assignment of TRBD2 cannot be verified. Germline CDR1 PRHDT, CDR2 FYEKMQ (reference sequence). The CDR3 covers 18 residues. CDR3 sequence: CASSLIAGPEENTGELFF.

The chain is built from TRBV6-5 and TRBJ2-1; TCRdb calls TRBD1, which cannot be checked without DNA. CDR3 length equals 18 residues. Germline lookup yields CDR1 MNHEY and CDR2 SVGAGI. The chain's CDR3 is CASSYSKDNGGQGYEQFF.

V and J are TRBV29-1 and TRBJ2-3; absent DNA, TCRdb's TRBD1 call cannot be checked. The length of the CDR3 is 14 residues. Germline CDR1 and CDR2: SQVTM and ANQGSEA. CDR3 sequence: CSVDGQGGSDTQYF.

The rearrangement links TRBV29-1 to TRBJ2-5. CDR3 length equals 13 residues. In germline, CDR1 is SQVTM, CDR2 ANQGSEA. The CDR3 protein is CSVEGRKQETQYF.

J is TRBJ2-7 and V is TRBV7-9; checking the TCRdb D call of TRBD2 is not possible without DNA. CDR1 is SEHNR and CDR2 is FQNEAQ in the germline V gene (reference sequence). The CDR3 is 14 residues long. The CDR3 reads CASSLAGLAYEQYF. Full variable domain (remainder filled in from reference TRBV7-9 and TRBJ2-7): DTGVSQNPRHKITKRGQNVTFRCDPISEHNRLYWYRQTLGQGPEFLTYFQNEAQLEKSRLLSDRFSAERPKGSFSTLEIQRTEQGDSAMYLCASSLAGLAYEQYFGPGTRLTVT.

The chain joins TRBV29-1 to TRBJ2-7. Looked up from germline, CDR1 is SQVTM and CDR2 is ANQGSEA. The CDR3 has 13 residues. CDR3 sequence reads: CSVATGDSYEQYF.

The chain carries TRBV18 and TRBJ2-3; no DNA is available, so the TRBD2 call from TCRdb remains unchecked. CDR3 length: 17 residues. Germline V CDR1 and CDR2: KGHSH, LQKENI. The CDR3 is CASSSLAGTTRTDTQYF.

This rearrangement joins TRBV12-3 or TRBV12-4 to TRBJ1-5; TCRdb names TRBD1, which stays unverified in the absence of DNA. The length of the CDR3 is 17 residues. The CDR3 sequence is CASSFLPWTPFNQPQHF.

The rearrangement uses TRBV25-1 and TRBJ2-2. Per the germline V gene, CDR1 is MGHDK and CDR2 is SYGVNS. The CDR3 runs to 12 residues. The CDR3 protein is CASSEKAGELFF.

The chain is built from TRBV7-9 and TRBJ1-4; the TCRdb D gene call, TRBD1, has no DNA to confirm it. Germline values: CDR1 SEHNR, CDR2 FQNEAQ (reference sequence). The CDR3 runs to 15 residues. The CDR3 here is CASSFMGTGDEKLFF.

The CDR3 reads CATSDSTDSDTQYF. The chain has TRBV24-1 and TRBJ2-3. The CDR3 runs to 14 residues. Germline values: CDR1 KGHDR, CDR2 SFDVKD.

This rearrangement joins TRBV10-3 to TRBJ1-1; checking the TCRdb D call of TRBD1 is not possible without DNA. This CDR3 is 13 amino acids long. The germline CDR1 and CDR2 sequences are ENHRY and SYGVKD. The CDR3 spells CAISAEGVVEAFF.

The V call is TRBV27, the J call TRBJ2-3; TCRdb gives TRBD1 as the D gene, but with no DNA this cannot be confirmed. Germline assignment: CDR1 MNHEY and CDR2 SMNVEV (reference sequence). This CDR3 has 18 residues. The CDR3 reads CASSPAHWTGFGADTQYF.

This chain links TRBV7-9 with TRBJ1-2. The CDR3 runs 11 residues. Germline-derived CDR1 and CDR2 are SEHNR and FQNEAQ (reference sequence). Here the CDR3 reads CASSDIPGYTF.

The chain joins TRBV6-4 to TRBJ2-1; there is no DNA to check the TCRdb D call of TRBD2. Germline CDR1 and CDR2: MRHNA and SNTAGT. The CDR3 contains 15 residues. The CDR3 sequence is CASTPTSGAHNEQFF.

The gene calls are TRBV5-1 and TRBJ2-1; TCRdb names TRBD1, which stays unverified in the absence of DNA. Germline V CDR1 and CDR2: SGHRS, YFSETQ. This CDR3 is 16 amino acids long. CDR3 loop: CASRSQGVSSYNEQFF.

The chain has TRBV20-1 and TRBJ2-3; TCRdb names TRBD2, which stays unverified in the absence of DNA. CDR1 is DFQATT and CDR2 is SNEGSKA in the germline V gene (reference sequence). CDR3 size: 16 residues. The CDR3 region is CSARDWERGATDTQYF.

V usage is TRBV12-5 and J usage is TRBJ2-1; TCRdb gives TRBD2 as the D gene, but with no DNA this cannot be confirmed. CDR1 is LGHNT and CDR2 is FRNRAP in the germline V gene. The CDR3 has 15 residues. This CDR3 reads CASGLGNSLANEQFF.

The chain couples TRBV7-9 to TRBJ2-2; TCRdb's D call of TRBD2 is untestable without DNA. The CDR3 sequence is 17 residues long. Germline CDR1 reads SEHNR; CDR2 reads FQNEAQ (reference sequence). The CDR3 sequence is CASRPGLAEPNTGELFF.

The rearrangement uses TRBV4-1 and TRBJ1-2. The CDR3 totals 14 residues. Germline V CDR1 and CDR2: MGHRA, YSYEKL. This CDR3 is CASSQGGGEYGYTF.